The next 11 T cell receptor beta chains were all read from a single sample in a study of breast tumors, draining lymph nodes, adjacent tissues. Breast cancer patients provided tissue from their axillary draining lymph nodes. TCRdb reprocessed the multiplex PCR reads with MiXCR, giving one entry per CDR3 protein. The table shows under 150,000 distinct CDR3 sequences, with more than 20% occurring only once. Sequencing was done on a sample of axillary lymph node tissue. The receptors come from a female donor with breast cancer. Some clones in this sample may be carry-over from other donors' samples.

The chain joins TRBV15 to TRBJ1-5; D gene uncertain. Trimming stripped 2 bases from V and 5 bases from J, with 10 bases between. Per germline, CDR1 LNHNV and CDR2 YYDKDF (reference sequence). The CDR3 has 14 amino acids. In DNA form, the CDR3 reads TGTGCCACCAGCAGATCGGACGGTGATCAGCCCCAGCATTTT. Protein product: CATSRSDGDQPQHF.

This clonotype appeared many times. The chain carries TRBV11-2 and TRBJ2-7, with D possibly being TRBD1 (5 bases). Germline V CDR1 and CDR2: SGHAT, FQNNGV. Trimming shortened V by 5 bases and J by 6 bases, and 14 bases separated the two germline ends. The CDR3 has 13 residues. This chain's CDR3 is CASSTTVRGEQYF. CDR3 DNA: TGTGCCAGCAGCACGACAGTAAGGGGCGAGCAGTACTTC. The variable domain in full, with the rest retrieved from reference TRBV11-2 and TRBJ2-7, is EAGVAQSPRYKIIEKRQSVAFWCNPISGHATLYWYQQILGQGPKLLIQFQNNGVVDDSQLPKDRFSAERLKGVDSTLKIQPAKLEDSAVYLCASSTTVRGEQYFGPGTRLTVT.

Details on this clonotype: Possible read error: a much larger clone is one base away. This rearrangement joins TRBV6-4 to TRBJ2-2, with TRBD2 as a possible D gene (5 bases). This CDR3 contains 13 residues. Looked up from germline, CDR1 is MRHNA and CDR2 is SNTAGT. CDR3 bases: TGTGCCAGCCCCCTGTGCTGGTCCGGGGAGCCGTTTTTT. Translated, it gives CASPLCWSGEPFF.

The chain carries TRBV27 and TRBJ1-2; D might be TRBD1 (6 bases). V dropped 3 bases and J dropped 4 bases, with 15 bases sitting between them. The V gene's germline CDR1 is MNHEY and CDR2 SMNVEV (reference sequence). This CDR3 has 15 amino acids. The CDR3 nucleotides are TGTGCCAGCAGTTTCACAGGGAAACCCCTCTATGGCTACACCTTC. This sequence encodes CASSFTGKPLYGYTF.

On this clonotype itself: This sequence may be a read error, since a much larger clone differs from it by one base. The gene calls are TRBV20-1 and TRBJ2-3, with TRBD1 identical over 8 bases. Germline V CDR1 and CDR2: DFQATT, SNEGSKA (reference sequence). The CDR3 runs 13 residues. CDR3 region: CWWQGAYTDTQYF. The CDR3 nucleotides read TGTTGGTGGCAGGGGGCTTACACAGATACGCAGTATTTT.

In regard to this clonotype: Given a much more abundant clone one base away, this may be a read error. The gene calls are TRBV4-3 and TRBJ2-1; D may be TRBD2 (7 bases). The CDR3 runs 15 residues. Germline loops: CDR1 LGHNA, CDR2 YSLEER. For the CDR3, the DNA is TGCGCCGGCAGCCAACTGGGGGGGGGCTTTAATGAGCAGTTCTTC. Amino acids: CAGSQLGGGFNEQFF.

Only a few counts were recorded for this clonotype. The chain recombines TRBV3-1 with TRBJ2-1, with 9 nucleotides matching TRBD2. The CDR3 covers 15 residues. CDR1 LGHDT and CDR2 YNNKEL come from the germline V gene (reference sequence). V lost 5 bases to trimming and J lost 11 bases; unmatched junction nucleotides: 13. In DNA, the CDR3 is TGTGCCAGCAGCTCTATAGCGGGAGTGTATTCTAAGCAGTTCTTC. It encodes CASSSIAGVYSKQFF.

This clonotype has a handful of counts. One end of the junction does not line up with germline, which may come from a read error. The DNA of the CDR3 is TGTGCTAGCAGCTTAGCAGAGAACACTGAAGCTTTCTTT. This gives the protein CASSLAENTEAFF. V is TRBV7-7 and J is TRBJ1-1; D is undetermined. The CDR3 is made up of 13 amino acids. Per germline, CDR1 SSHAT and CDR2 FNYEAQ (reference sequence).

This clonotype was seen a few times. The rearrangement links TRBV19 to TRBJ1-4; perhaps TRBD1 as D (5 bases). Trimming removed 9 bases from V and 0 bases from J, with 14 bases in between. Germline-derived CDR1 and CDR2 are LNHDA and SQIVND (reference sequence). This CDR3 has 15 residues. DNA for the CDR3: TGTGCCAGCTCGCAGGGTGTCGCAACTAATGAAAAACTGTTTTTT. Translated: CASSQGVATNEKLFF.

This clonotype occurred many times. The chain employs TRBV12-3 or TRBV12-4 and TRBJ2-3, with TRBD2 matching 15 bases. The length of the CDR3 is 20 residues. Trimming at V came to 8 bases and at J to 0 bases, leaving 15 bases not matched to a gene. The CDR3 DNA is TGTGCCAGCTATCTGGCCGGACTAGCGGGAGGGCCCAATAGCACAGATACGCAGTATTTT. Its translation: CASYLAGLAGGPNSTDTQYF.

Ten or more counts support this clonotype. The chain's CDR3 is CSAKGAGDSYNEQFF. CDR3 sequence (DNA): TGCAGTGCTAAGGGTGCGGGAGACTCCTACAATGAGCAGTTCTTC. The chain employs TRBV20-1 and TRBJ2-1, with 7 bases lining up with TRBD2. Germline V gene data show CDR1 as DFQATT and CDR2 as SNEGSKA (reference sequence). The length of the CDR3 is 15 residues. Losses at the gene ends were 4 bases for V and 0 bases for J; bases not matched to a gene: 6.